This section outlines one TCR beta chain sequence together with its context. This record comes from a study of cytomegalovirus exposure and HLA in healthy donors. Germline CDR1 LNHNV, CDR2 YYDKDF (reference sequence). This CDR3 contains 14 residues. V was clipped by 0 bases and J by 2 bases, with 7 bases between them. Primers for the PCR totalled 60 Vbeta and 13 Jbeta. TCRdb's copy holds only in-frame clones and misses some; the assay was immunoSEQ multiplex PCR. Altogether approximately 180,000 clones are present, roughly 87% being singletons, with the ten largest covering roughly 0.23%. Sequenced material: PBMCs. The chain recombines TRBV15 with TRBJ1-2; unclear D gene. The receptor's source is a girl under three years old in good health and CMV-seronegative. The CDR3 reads CATSRDPENYGYTF. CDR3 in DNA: TGTGCCACCAGCAGAGATCCCGAGAACTATGGCTACACCTTC.